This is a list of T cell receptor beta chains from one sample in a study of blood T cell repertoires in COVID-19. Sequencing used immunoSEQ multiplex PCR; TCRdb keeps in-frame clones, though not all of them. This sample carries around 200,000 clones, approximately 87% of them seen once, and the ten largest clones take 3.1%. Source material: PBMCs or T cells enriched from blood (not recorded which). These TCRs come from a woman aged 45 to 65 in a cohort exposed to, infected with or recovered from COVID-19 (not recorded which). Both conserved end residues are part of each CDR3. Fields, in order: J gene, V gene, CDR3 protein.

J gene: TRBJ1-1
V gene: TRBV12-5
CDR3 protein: CASGRGQWNTEAFF

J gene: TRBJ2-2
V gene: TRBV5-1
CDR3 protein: CASRITTGAAGELFF

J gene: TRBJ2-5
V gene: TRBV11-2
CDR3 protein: CASSPNSGVQETQYF

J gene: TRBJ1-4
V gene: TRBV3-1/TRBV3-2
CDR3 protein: CASRDRDRGLGEKLFF

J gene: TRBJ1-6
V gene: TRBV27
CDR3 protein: CASSLQGNSPLHF

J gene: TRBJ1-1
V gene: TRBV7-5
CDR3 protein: CARSGSDRGQTEAFF

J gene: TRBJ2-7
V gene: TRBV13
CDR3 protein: CASSPGLAGGPNSYEQYF

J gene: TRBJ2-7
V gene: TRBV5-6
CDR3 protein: CASSPRGANHEQYF

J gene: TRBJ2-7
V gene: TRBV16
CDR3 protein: CASSHLEVRTRGYTPGDPYEQYF

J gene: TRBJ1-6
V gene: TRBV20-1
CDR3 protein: CSASVESYNSPLHF

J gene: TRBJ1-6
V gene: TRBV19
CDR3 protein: CASRDSPNYNNSPLHF

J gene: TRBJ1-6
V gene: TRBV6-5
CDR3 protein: CASNETVYNSPLHF

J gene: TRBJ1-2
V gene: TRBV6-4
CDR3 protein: CASSRDSLSNYGYTF

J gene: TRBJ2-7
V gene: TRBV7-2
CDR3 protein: CASSTTSGGSYEQYF

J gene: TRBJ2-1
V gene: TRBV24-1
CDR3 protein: CATSDPLAGKFEQFF

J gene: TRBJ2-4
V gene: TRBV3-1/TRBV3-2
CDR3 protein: CASSQDRASKNIQYF

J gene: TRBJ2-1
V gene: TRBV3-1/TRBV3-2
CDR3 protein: CASSQAQRRLAGANEQFF

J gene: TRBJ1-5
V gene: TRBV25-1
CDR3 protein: CASSELGYRGPRPQHF

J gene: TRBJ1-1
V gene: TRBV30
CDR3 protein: CAWSVASRDNTEAFF

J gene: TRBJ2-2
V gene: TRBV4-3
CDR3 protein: CASSQAAGGFTGELFF

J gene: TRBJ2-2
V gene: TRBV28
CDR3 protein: CASSFLQGELFF

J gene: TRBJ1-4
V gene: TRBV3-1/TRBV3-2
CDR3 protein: CASSQDQKKGARSTNEKLFF

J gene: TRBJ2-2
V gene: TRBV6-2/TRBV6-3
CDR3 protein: CASSLYRGANTGELFF

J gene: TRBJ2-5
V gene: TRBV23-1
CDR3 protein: CASGRLTGTEETQYF

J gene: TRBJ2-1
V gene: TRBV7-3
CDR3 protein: CASSLFRGADHNEQFF